What follows is one T cell receptor (beta chain) and its context. TCRdb fed the RT-PCR reads into MiXCR, producing one record per CDR3 protein. The sample gives a few hundred thousand distinct CDR3 sequences, around 11% of which show up once; 9.5% to 11% is in the top ten. The data were obtained in a study of response to subunit inactivated influenza vaccine. The CDR3 has 17 residues. The germline CDR1 and CDR2 sequences are KGHSH and LQKENI. V gave up 0 bases and J gave up 3 bases, with 15 bases separating them. The sample also formed part of further work on T cells expressing NK-cell markers. From that report: The authors generated TCR beta cDNA through 5'RACE template switching with UMIs. The TCR beta repertoires originated in sorted CD3+CD56+NKG2C+, CD3+CD56+NKG2C- and CD3+CD56-NKG2C+ T cells. Restriction of the sorted population to alpha-beta TCR T cells was achieved in several experiments with an anti-gamma-delta TCR antibody. In a few donors, these clonotypes also led the CD3+CD56-NKG2C+ fraction.

The sequence was obtained from a man aged 50 to 59 who received an inactivated influenza vaccine. This sample comprised PBMCs from blood, obtained on the day of vaccination. The V gene is TRBV18, the J gene TRBJ2-4; D is perhaps TRBD1 (6 bases). CDR3 protein: CASSPPLGARGKNIQYF. The CDR3 bases are TGTGCCAGCTCACCACCGTTGGGGGCTCGTGGCAAAAACATTCAGTACTTC.